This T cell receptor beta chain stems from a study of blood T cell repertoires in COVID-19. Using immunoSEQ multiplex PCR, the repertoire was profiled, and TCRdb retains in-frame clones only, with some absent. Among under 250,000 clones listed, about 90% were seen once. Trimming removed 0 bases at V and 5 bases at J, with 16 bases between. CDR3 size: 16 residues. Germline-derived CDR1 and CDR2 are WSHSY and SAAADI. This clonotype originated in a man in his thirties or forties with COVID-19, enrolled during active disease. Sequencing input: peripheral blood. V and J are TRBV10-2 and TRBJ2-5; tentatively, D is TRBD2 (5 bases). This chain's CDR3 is CASSESRVGRAETQYF. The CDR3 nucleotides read TGCGCCAGCAGTGAGTCGAGGGTCGGGCGGGCGGAGACCCAGTACTTC.